These 14 T cell receptor beta chains originate from one sample sequenced in a study of cytomegalovirus exposure and HLA in healthy donors. It was with 60 Vbeta and 13 Jbeta primers that the PCR ran. Sequencing was performed with immunoSEQ multiplex PCR; in TCRdb, only in-frame clones are kept and a portion is missing. The sample lists 210,000 or so clones, roughly 85% seen once, with 0.2% to 0.25% in the top ten. Sequencing was performed on PBMCs. The receptor source for this set is a girl aged 2 to 10 in good health and CMV-seronegative.

The gene calls are TRBV15 and TRBJ2-7; 7 nucleotides line up with TRBD2. CDR1 and CDR2 (germline): LNHNV, YYDKDF (reference sequence). The CDR3 length is 11 residues. Germline trimming cut 4 bases from V and 6 bases from J; bases unmatched to any gene: 0. The CDR3 spells CATSTGGEQYF. The CDR3 bases are TGTGCCACCAGCACGGGGGGCGAGCAGTACTTC.

This chain links TRBV6-5 with TRBJ1-6; D possibly corresponds to TRBD1 (5 bases). Between the trimmed V and J ends, which lost 8 bases and 9 bases, there was a span of 14 bases. Per germline, CDR1 MNHEY and CDR2 SVGAGI. The CDR3 sequence is 13 residues long. CDR3 sequence reads: CASVAQGGSPLHF. CDR3 nucleotide sequence: TGTGCCAGCGTTGCTCAGGGTGGTTCACCCCTCCACTTT.

This chain links TRBV30 with TRBJ2-4; TRBD1 matches 7 bases. Germline CDR1 reads GTSNPN; CDR2 reads SVGIG (reference sequence). The ends lost 1 base at V and 5 bases at J; junction bases unmatched: 2. This CDR3 is 13 amino acids long. The CDR3 bases are TGTGCCTGGAGTGCCGGGACAGAAAACATTCAGTACTTC. This sequence encodes CAWSAGTENIQYF. The entire variable domain, with the rest obtained from reference TRBV30 and TRBJ2-4, is as follows: SQTIHQWPATLVQPVGSPLSLECTVEGTSNPNLYWYRQAAGRGLQLLFYSVGIGQISSEVPQNLSASRPQDRQFILSSKKLLLSDSGFYLCAWSAGTENIQYFGAGTRLSVL.

The chain links TRBV30 to TRBJ2-1; 7 nucleotides align to TRBD2. In germline, CDR1 is GTSNPN, CDR2 SVGIG (reference sequence). There are 14 residues in the CDR3. Trimming took 3 bases from V and 6 from J; bases not matched to a gene: 8. CDR3 bases: TGTGCCTGGAGCGACTCGACTAGCCCCAATGAGCAGTTCTTC. The encoded protein is CAWSDSTSPNEQFF.

The V call is TRBV21-1, the J call TRBJ1-2; the table names TRBD1, a call not compared with the DNA. TRBV21-1 is shown as a pseudogene. The CDR3 covers 16 residues. Here the CDR3 reads CASSKPDDSALSGYTF. CDR3 coding DNA: TGTGCCAGCAGCAAACCGGACGACAGCGCCCTCAGTGGCTACACCTTC.

The chain recombines TRBV19 with TRBJ1-5, with D possibly TRBD1 on 6 matching bases. The CDR3 extends over 17 amino acids. CDR1 and CDR2 (germline): LNHDA, SQIVND (reference sequence). Trimming took 7 bases from V and 0 from J, leaving 19 bases between them. CDR3 sequence: CASNLLGHQDSNQPQHF. CDR3 bases: TGTGCCAGTAATCTTTTGGGACACCAGGATAGCAATCAGCCCCAGCATTTT.

The CDR3 loop reads CSGETSQGTDTQYF. Here the CDR3 DNA reads TGCAGCGGGGAGACTAGCCAAGGCACAGATACGCAGTATTTT. V is TRBV29-1 and J is TRBJ2-3; TRBD2 agrees at 7 bases. Per germline, CDR1 SQVTM and CDR2 ANQGSEA. With V trimmed by 7 bases and J by 1 base, 8 bases remained unmatched. This CDR3 region has 14 residues.

This chain connects TRBV19 to TRBJ1-1; D unresolved. Germline V CDR1 and CDR2: LNHDA, SQIVND (reference sequence). The CDR3 spans 11 residues. V dropped 5 bases and J dropped 3 bases, with 4 bases sitting between them. Written as DNA, the CDR3 is TGTGCCAGTAGTCACTACACTGAAGCTTTCTTT. This gives the protein CASSHYTEAFF.

This chain connects TRBV7-9 to TRBJ2-1; 9 positions agree with TRBD2. The CDR3 runs to 15 residues. Unmatched junction bases numbered 4, after V lost 1 base and J lost 6 bases. The germline CDR1 and CDR2 sequences are SEHNR and FQNEAQ (reference sequence). The CDR3 loop is CASSLVVSGSNEQFF. CDR3 nucleotide sequence: TGTGCCAGCAGCTTAGTCGTTAGCGGGAGCAATGAGCAGTTCTTC.

This chain connects TRBV7-6 to TRBJ1-1, with D possibly matching TRBD1 (5 bases). Between the trimmed V and J ends, which lost 5 bases and 0 bases, there was a span of 7 bases. The CDR3 contains 13 residues. CDR1 is SGHVS, CDR2 FNYEAQ, per germline. The CDR3 protein is CASSPTVNTEAFF. CDR3 nucleotides: TGTGCCAGCAGCCCGACAGTGAACACTGAAGCTTTCTTT.

CDR3: CASSQDRLAVTNEQFF. In DNA form, the CDR3 reads TGTGCCAGCAGCCAAGATCGACTAGCGGTGACTAATGAGCAGTTCTTC. J is TRBJ2-1 and V is TRBV4-2, with 9 bases lining up with TRBD2. The CDR3 totals 16 residues. J gave up 7 bases and V 0 bases, and 7 bases lay outside the gene matches. Germline V gene lookup returns CDR1 LGHNA and CDR2 YNFKEQ.

This chain links TRBV30 with TRBJ1-1, with D possibly being TRBD1 (6 bases). The germline V and J ends were trimmed by 4 bases and 1 base, with 19 bases remaining between them. Germline lookup yields CDR1 GTSNPN and CDR2 SVGIG (reference sequence). The CDR3 is 16 residues long. CDR3 sequence reads: CAWTPFTGTRNTEAFF. As DNA, the CDR3 is TGTGCCTGGACTCCTTTTACCGGGACACGGAACACTGAAGCTTTCTTT. The full variable domain, in which reference TRBV30 and TRBJ1-1 provide the parts outside the CDR3, is SQTIHQWPATLVQPVGSPLSLECTVEGTSNPNLYWYRQAAGRGLQLLFYSVGIGQISSEVPQNLSASRPQDRQFILSSKKLLLSDSGFYLCAWTPFTGTRNTEAFFGQGTRLTVV.

The CDR3 nucleotides read TGTGCCTGGAGAGACACCTTATATGGCTACACCTTC. It is translated as CAWRDTLYGYTF. The chain couples TRBV30 to TRBJ1-2; D remains ambiguous. The CDR3 totals 12 residues. The V end lost 3 bases, the J end lost 5 bases, and 10 bases lay between the germline ends. CDR1 GTSNPN and CDR2 SVGIG come from the germline V gene (reference sequence).

This chain uses TRBV30 with TRBJ1-5; the D gene is possibly TRBD1 (5 bases). The CDR3 is 15 residues long. V dropped 2 bases and J dropped 9 bases, with 20 bases sitting between them. From germline, CDR1 is GTSNPN and CDR2 SVGIG (reference sequence). The CDR3 loop is CAWSLMTGGGRPQHF. The CDR3 bases are TGTGCCTGGAGTCTCATGACGGGGGGTGGTCGGCCCCAGCATTTT.